This entry lists 9 T cell receptor beta chains sequenced from one sample in a study of cytotoxic CD8 clonotypes in ibrutinib-treated CLL. Repertoires were generated with immunoSEQ multiplex PCR, while TCRdb's copy carries only in-frame clones and drops some. Among roughly 180,000 clones, about 80% were seen once, and the ten largest hold under 5.5%. The sequenced sample was PBMCs, obtained after 24 months of ibrutinib treatment. Every receptor here comes from a human donor with chronic lymphocytic leukemia.

The chain has TRBV9 and TRBJ2-3; 13 nucleotides agree with TRBD2. The CDR3 has 18 residues. Germline loops: CDR1 SGDLS, CDR2 YYNGEE. The V and J ends lost 4 bases and 3 bases, in that order; junction bases with no gene match: 11. This chain's CDR3 is CASSFTGTSGVGTDTQYF. In DNA, the CDR3 is TGTGCCAGCAGCTTCACCGGGACTAGCGGGGTTGGAACAGATACGCAGTATTTT.

The V and J genes are TRBV11-3 and TRBJ2-1, with D hard to call. V was trimmed by 5 bases and J by 5 bases, leaving 13 bases between them. CDR3 length equals 14 residues. CDR1 is SGHNT and CDR2 is YENEEA in the germline V gene. CDR3 loop: CASSQKSRDNEQFF. The CDR3 nucleotides read TGTGCCAGCAGCCAAAAGTCCAGAGACAATGAGCAGTTCTTC.

The chain links TRBV5-6 to TRBJ2-7, with D perhaps TRBD2 (5 bases). Germline V gene lookup returns CDR1 SGHDT and CDR2 YYEEEE. This CDR3 spans 16 amino acids. Trimming took 4 bases from V and 2 from J, leaving 19 bases between them. CDR3 in DNA: TGTGCCAGCAGCCGTCGGCGGGCGCGTAGAACCTACGAGCAGTACTTC. Protein product: CASSRRRARRTYEQYF.

V is TRBV19 and J is TRBJ1-5; 7 nucleotides align to TRBD1. Germline-derived CDR1 and CDR2 are LNHDA and SQIVND (reference sequence). Trimming at V came to 7 bases and at J to 5 bases, leaving 8 bases not matched to a gene. The CDR3 covers 14 residues. The DNA of the CDR3 is TGTGCCAGTACTGGGACAGTTCTTTATCAGCCCCAGCATTTT. This gives the protein CASTGTVLYQPQHF.

This clone was counted once. The chain uses TRBV6-6 and TRBJ2-6; D gene ambiguous. CDR3 length: 15 residues. The V end was cut by 0 bases, the J end by 0 bases, with 3 bases between. Germline lookup yields CDR1 MNHNY and CDR2 SVGAGI (reference sequence). The CDR3 is CASSYSTSGANVLTF. For the CDR3, the DNA is TGTGCCAGCAGTTACTCGACCTCTGGGGCCAACGTCCTGACTTTC.

This clone was detected once. Other nucleotide sequences from this sample produce the same CDR3. The J gene is TRBJ2-2, the V gene TRBV5-1; 7 nucleotides match TRBD1. Germline-derived CDR1 and CDR2 are SGHRS and YFSETQ. V dropped 4 bases and J dropped 0; count of bases not matched to a gene: 3. There are 15 residues in the CDR3. CDR3 in amino acids: CASSPGTANTGELFF. In nucleotides, the CDR3 is TGCGCCAGCAGCCCTGGGACAGCGAACACCGGGGAGCTGTTTTTT.

The J gene is TRBJ1-1, the V gene TRBV7-3, with TRBD1 identical over 9 bases. The CDR3 has 14 amino acids. V shed 6 bases, J shed 5 bases, and the junction held 7 bases outside the gene matches. Germline CDR1 SGHTA, CDR2 FQGTGA. The CDR3 protein is CASSLQGARTEAFF. The CDR3 coding sequence is TGTGCCAGCAGTTTACAGGGGGCAAGGACTGAAGCTTTCTTT.

The chain employs TRBV5-4 and TRBJ1-3, with 9 bases aligning to TRBD1. Germline values: CDR1 SGHNT, CDR2 YYREEE (reference sequence). Unmatched junction bases numbered 3, after V lost 2 bases and J lost 3 bases. The CDR3 is 15 residues long. In nucleotides, the CDR3 is TGTGCCAGCAGCTTCGGGACAGGGATTGGAAACACCATATATTTT. It translates to CASSFGTGIGNTIYF. Full variable domain (outside the CDR3, taken from reference TRBV5-4 and TRBJ1-3): ETGVTQSPTHLIKTRGQQVTLRCSSQSGHNTVSWYQQALGQGPQFIFQYYREEENGRGNFPPRFSGLQFPNYSSELNVNALELDDSALYLCASSFGTGIGNTIYFGEGSWLTVV.

The genes are TRBV19 and TRBJ1-2, with TRBD1 identical over 9 bases. This CDR3 is built from 16 residues. V lost 1 base, J lost 2 bases, and 5 bases stayed unmatched. Per the germline V gene, CDR1 is LNHDA and CDR2 is SQIVND (reference sequence). DNA of the CDR3: TGTGCCAGTAGTATAGGGCAGACAGGGGGGAACTATGGCTACACCTTC. Translating gives CASSIGQTGGNYGYTF.